This T cell receptor (beta chain) was sequenced in a study of cytomegalovirus exposure and HLA in healthy donors. Germline V gives CDR1 SGHRS, CDR2 YFSETQ. CDR3 size: 12 residues. V was shortened by 4 bases and J by 11 bases, with 15 bases between the two germline ends. General study findings and limits: There was a cluster of highly shared sequence variants that was likely a sequencing artifact.

Primers included in the PCR were 60 Vbeta and 13 Jbeta primers. Libraries were prepared by immunoSEQ multiplex PCR; TCRdb keeps only in-frame clonotypes and omits some of them. The sample has 300,000 or so clones; approximately 84% are singletons. This clone was picked up a small number of times. Its matching antigen is unknown. The J gene is TRBJ1-2, the V gene TRBV5-1, with D perhaps matching TRBD1 (5 bases). The source material was PBMCs. The receptor was isolated from a woman aged 40 to 50 in good health and CMV-seropositive. In DNA, the CDR3 is TGCGCCAGCAGCCCCGCGACAGCTATATACACCTTC. It specifies CASSPATAIYTF. Complete variable domain (other parts from reference TRBV5-1 and TRBJ1-2): KAGVTQTPRYLIKTRGQQVTLSCSPISGHRSVSWYQQTPGQGLQFLFEYFSETQRNKGNFPGRFSGRQFSNSRSEMNVSTLELGDSALYLCASSPATAIYTFGSGTRLTVV.